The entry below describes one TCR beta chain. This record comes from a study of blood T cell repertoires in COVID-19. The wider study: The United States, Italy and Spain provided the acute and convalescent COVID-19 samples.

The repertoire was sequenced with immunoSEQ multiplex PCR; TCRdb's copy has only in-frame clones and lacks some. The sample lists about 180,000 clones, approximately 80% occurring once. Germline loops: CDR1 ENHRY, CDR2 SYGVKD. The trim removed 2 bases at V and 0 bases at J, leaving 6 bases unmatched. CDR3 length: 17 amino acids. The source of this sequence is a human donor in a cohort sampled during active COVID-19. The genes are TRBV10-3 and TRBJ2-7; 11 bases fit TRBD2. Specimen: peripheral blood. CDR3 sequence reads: CAISEPLAGGSSYEQYF. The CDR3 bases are TGTGCCATCAGTGAGCCCTTAGCGGGAGGGAGCTCCTACGAGCAGTACTTC.